One and the same sample provided the 18 T cell receptor beta chains below, sequenced in a study of T cell responses to AZD1222 COVID-19 vaccine. Clones were read by immunoSEQ multiplex PCR, and TCRdb kept only the in-frame ones, dropping some. The sample records about 120,000 clones, about nine tenths being singletons. Source: peripheral blood, taken on day 0 of AZD1222 vaccination. The receptor source for this set is an adult in good health.

This clone was seen only once. This sequence joins TRBV12-5 and TRBJ2-3, with D possibly matching TRBD1 (6 bases). The CDR3 has 16 residues. Germline V gene lookup returns CDR1 LGHNT and CDR2 FRNRAP. V lost 1 base and J 6 bases, leaving 17 bases between the germline ends. Here the CDR3 reads CASGLGAGTQGDTQYF. The CDR3 nucleotides are TGTGCTAGTGGTTTGGGGGCCGGGACCCAGGGGGATACGCAGTATTTT.

This chain links TRBV11-1 with TRBJ2-5; maybe TRBD1 (5 bases). The CDR3 is made up of 15 amino acids. Germline CDR1 is SGHAT and CDR2 is FQDESV (reference sequence). V was shortened by 0 bases and J by 6 bases, with 14 bases between the two germline ends. This chain's CDR3 is CASSLAWSREKTQYF. CDR3 nucleotide sequence: TGTGCCAGCAGCTTAGCGTGGTCCAGGGAAAAGACCCAGTACTTC.

This rearrangement joins TRBV27 to TRBJ1-6, with 9 bases lining up with TRBD1. V lost 7 bases to trimming and J lost 10 bases; unmatched junction nucleotides: 5. CDR3 length: 13 residues. The germline gives CDR1 MNHEY, CDR2 SMNVEV (reference sequence). CDR3 DNA sequence: TGTGCCAGCACGACAGGGGGAGAATCACCCCTCCACTTT. Translating it yields CASTTGGESPLHF.

This sequence joins TRBV28 and TRBJ1-6; no definite D call. V was pared by 7 bases and J by 9 bases, with 10 bases between. CDR1 and CDR2 from the germline V gene are MDHEN and SYDVKM. The CDR3 spans 12 residues. The CDR3 DNA sequence: TGTGCCAGCACCCTGGTCGGTTCACCCCTCCACTTT. It specifies CASTLVGSPLHF.

The chain combines TRBV5-1 with TRBJ2-7; tentatively, D is TRBD1 (6 bases). In germline, CDR1 is SGHRS, CDR2 YFSETQ. Trimming took off 0 bases at V and 0 bases at J, with 10 bases between the two ends. The CDR3 sequence is 15 residues long. Here the CDR3 DNA reads TGCGCCAGCAGCTTGGGGACAGTCAACTCCTACGAGCAGTACTTC. Residues: CASSLGTVNSYEQYF.

The rearrangement joins TRBV7-3 to TRBJ2-1; 13 positions agree with TRBD2. The V and J ends lost 3 bases and 0 bases, in that order; junction bases with no gene match: 8. The germline gives CDR1 SGHTA, CDR2 FQGTGA. This CDR3 contains 19 residues. Written as DNA, the CDR3 is TGTGCCAGCAGCTTTTTTACTAGCGGGGGGGTTAGCTCCTACAATGAGCAGTTCTTC. Translated: CASSFFTSGGVSSYNEQFF.

The chain links TRBV4-3 to TRBJ2-1; 11 nucleotides match TRBD2. This CDR3 is built from 16 residues. The junction had 3 bases not matched to a gene; V was cut back by 4 bases and J by 1 base. The germline gives CDR1 LGHNA, CDR2 YSLEER. The CDR3 DNA reads as TGCGCCAGCAGCCGTACTAGCGGGGGATCCTACAATGAGCAGTTCTTC. Its translation is CASSRTSGGSYNEQFF.

The chain uses TRBV18 and TRBJ2-7; no reliable D call. The CDR3 covers 12 residues. V was shortened by 6 bases and J by 4 bases, with 10 bases between the two germline ends. Germline V gene sequence: CDR1 KGHSH, CDR2 LQKENI. DNA of the CDR3: TGTGCCAGCTCGCCTCAGGAATACGAGCAGTACTTC. Amino acids: CASSPQEYEQYF. The full variable domain, in which reference TRBV18 and TRBJ2-7 provide the parts outside the CDR3, is NAGVMQNPRHLVRRRGQEARLRCSPMKGHSHVYWYRQLPEEGLKFMVYLQKENIIDESGMPKERFSAEFPKEGPSILRIQQVVRGDSAAYFCASSPQEYEQYFGPGTRLTVT.

The genes are TRBV19 and TRBJ2-3; 9 nucleotides line up with TRBD1. Trimming at V came to 4 bases and at J to 5 bases, leaving 10 bases not matched to a gene. Germline-derived CDR1 and CDR2 are LNHDA and SQIVND (reference sequence). This CDR3 is 16 amino acids long. The CDR3 spells CASSTLGQGKGDTQYF. The CDR3 DNA reads as TGTGCCAGTAGTACACTCGGACAGGGGAAGGGAGATACGCAGTATTTT. The variable domain in full, completed from reference TRBV19 and TRBJ2-3, reads DGGITQSPKYLFRKEGQNVTLSCEQNLNHDAMYWYRQDPGQGLRLIYYSQIVNDFQKGDIAEGYSVSREKKESFPLTVTSAQKNPTAFYLCASSTLGQGKGDTQYFGPGTRLTVL.

The table lists this clone with a few counts. This chain joins TRBV5-1 and TRBJ2-7; the match to TRBD1 covers 8 bases. The CDR3 covers 15 residues. With 3 bases clipped from V and 2 bases from J, the junction kept 7 bases outside the gene matches. Germline-derived CDR1 and CDR2 are SGHRS and YFSETQ. The CDR3 loop reads CASSSRTGSTYEQYF. CDR3 DNA sequence: TGCGCCAGCAGCTCCAGGACAGGGTCCACCTACGAGCAGTACTTC. Based on the CDR3 plus reference TRBV5-1 and TRBJ2-7, the full variable domain is KAGVTQTPRYLIKTRGQQVTLSCSPISGHRSVSWYQQTPGQGLQFLFEYFSETQRNKGNFPGRFSGRQFSNSRSEMNVSTLELGDSALYLCASSSRTGSTYEQYFGPGTRLTVT.

The rearrangement uses TRBV19 and TRBJ1-3; D gene unclear. V was clipped by 5 bases and J by 3 bases, with 11 bases between them. The CDR3 is made up of 14 amino acids. In germline, CDR1 is LNHDA, CDR2 SQIVND (reference sequence). The CDR3 region has the DNA TGTGCCAGTAGTGACACAATCGGTGGAAACACCATATATTTT. Translation: CASSDTIGGNTIYF.

The rearrangement uses TRBV4-3 and TRBJ1-1; no reliable D call. The V and J ends lost 0 bases and 0 bases respectively, with 2 bases between them. There are 13 residues in the CDR3. CDR1 is LGHNA, CDR2 YSLEER, per germline. DNA for the CDR3: TGCGCCAGCAGCCAAGAATTGAACACTGAAGCTTTCTTT. Amino acid sequence: CASSQELNTEAFF.

The chain uses TRBV4-3 and TRBJ2-1; 10 bases agree with TRBD2. This CDR3 spans 16 amino acids. V was clipped by 0 bases and J by 4 bases; unmatched bases: 3. Germline V gene sequence: CDR1 LGHNA, CDR2 YSLEER. The CDR3 spells CASSQDSSGGYNEQFF. The CDR3 DNA sequence: TGCGCCAGCAGCCAAGACTCTAGCGGGGGTTACAATGAGCAGTTCTTC.

The chain is built from TRBV5-4 and TRBJ1-6, with D unresolved. Germline CDR1 SGHNT, CDR2 YYREEE (reference sequence). V dropped 4 bases and J dropped 7 bases, with 18 bases sitting between them. CDR3 length equals 16 residues. CDR3 region: CASSAPSLGANSPLHF. CDR3 DNA: TGTGCCAGCAGCGCGCCGTCCCTAGGAGCCAATTCACCCCTCCACTTT.

The chain carries TRBV19 and TRBJ1-6; D possibly corresponds to TRBD1 (6 bases). Trimming removed 8 bases from V and 11 bases from J, with 22 bases in between. The CDR3 length is 15 residues. Looked up from germline, CDR1 is LNHDA and CDR2 is SQIVND (reference sequence). The CDR3 here is CASSSVTGTGTPLHF. The CDR3 DNA reads TGTGCCAGTTCGAGCGTGACAGGTACTGGTACACCCCTCCACTTT.

The sample holds a few counts of this clone. The chain carries TRBV4-3 and TRBJ2-7; 10 nucleotides agree with TRBD2. The CDR3 runs 15 residues. After removal of 4 bases from V and 1 base from J, the junction contained 4 bases not matched to a gene. The germline V gene encodes CDR1 LGHNA and CDR2 YSLEER. The CDR3 coding sequence is TGCGCCAGCAGCCGAGGAGCGGGGGGGTCCTACGAGCAGTACTTC. Encoded protein: CASSRGAGGSYEQYF.

The chain links TRBV19 to TRBJ1-5; D unresolved. The CDR3 covers 14 residues. CDR1 is LNHDA and CDR2 is SQIVND in the germline V gene (reference sequence). Trimming removed 2 bases from V and 3 bases from J, with 8 bases in between. CDR3 nucleotide sequence: TGTGCCAGTAGTATACCGGCCTACAATCAGCCCCAGCATTTT. Translated, it gives CASSIPAYNQPQHF.

The rearrangement joins TRBV4-3 to TRBJ1-2; TRBD1 might be the D (5 bases). CDR1 and CDR2 from the germline V gene are LGHNA and YSLEER. The V end lost 3 bases, the J end lost 3 bases, and 17 bases lay between the germline ends. The CDR3 sequence is 16 residues long. CDR3 coding DNA: TGCGCCAGCAGCCAGACCGGGACCCAAAAGCACTATGGCTACACCTTC. It specifies CASSQTGTQKHYGYTF.